This T cell receptor beta chain is from a study of blood T cell repertoires in COVID-19. The overall study: Samples taken during acute and convalescent COVID-19 were collected in the United States, Italy and Spain. Nucleic acid was either cDNA or gDNA, and it came from T cells, B-cell-depleted T cells, or PBMCs.

The authors' processing: Cell counts per sample came from amplifying reference gene primers. This table comes from immunoSEQ multiplex PCR, and its TCRdb copy is limited to in-frame clones, with some not included. V and J calls and clone size are as listed in that table; D and trimming were resolved from the DNA. Seen here are about 200,000 clones, roughly 85% observed once, and the top ten hold approximately 2.1%. Germline CDR1 reads LGHNT; CDR2 reads FRNRAP. V shed 3 bases and J 2 bases; nucleotides not matched to a gene: 13. The CDR3 loop spans 18 amino acids. The chain employs TRBV12-5 and TRBJ2-3; TRBD2 aligns across 8 bases. Sequencing was performed on peripheral blood. The TCR comes from a man aged 30 to 45 who had recovered from COVID-19. Here the CDR3 reads CASGFYPKSGGLTDTQYF. In nucleotides, the CDR3 is TGTGCTAGTGGTTTTTACCCAAAAAGCGGGGGACTCACAGATACGCAGTATTTT. Combining the CDR3 with reference TRBV12-5 and TRBJ2-3 gives the whole variable domain DARVTQTPRHKVTEMGQEVTMRCQPILGHNTVFWYRQTMMQGLELLAYFRNRAPLDDSGMPKDRFSAEMPDATLATLKIQPSEPRDSAVYFCASGFYPKSGGLTDTQYFGPGTRLTVL.